The text below deals with one T cell receptor (beta chain). No antigen is known for it. This sample was taken from a study of cytomegalovirus exposure and HLA in healthy donors. V lost 2 bases to trimming and J lost 7 bases, with 21 bases between them. Germline lookup yields CDR1 SGHVS and CDR2 FQNEAQ. CDR3 length equals 17 residues. Primers: 60 Vbeta forward and 13 Jbeta reverse. Method: immunoSEQ multiplex PCR; TCRdb's copy keeps in-frame clones and lacks some. The sample records roughly 80,000 clones, approximately 70% being singletons. Study-wide points: Highly shared sequence variants in one cluster were likely a sequencing artifact.

Sequencing used PBMCs. This receptor was obtained from a man aged 60 to 69 in good health and CMV-seropositive. The gene calls are TRBV7-8 and TRBJ2-1; perhaps TRBD2 as D (6 bases). The CDR3 loop reads CASSLRSPGDLSNEQFF. The CDR3 nucleotides read TGTGCCAGCAGCTTAAGGTCCCCGGGGGACCTTTCAAATGAGCAGTTCTTC.